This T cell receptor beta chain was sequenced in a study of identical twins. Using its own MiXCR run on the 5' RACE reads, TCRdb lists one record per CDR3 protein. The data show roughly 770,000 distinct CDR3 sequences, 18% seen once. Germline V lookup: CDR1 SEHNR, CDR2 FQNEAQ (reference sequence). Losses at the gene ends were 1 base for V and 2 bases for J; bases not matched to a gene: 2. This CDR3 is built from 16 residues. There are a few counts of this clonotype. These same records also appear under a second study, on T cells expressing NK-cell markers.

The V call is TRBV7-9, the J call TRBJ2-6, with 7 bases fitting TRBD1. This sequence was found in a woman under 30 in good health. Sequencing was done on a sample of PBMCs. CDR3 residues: CASSLEGGTGANVLTF. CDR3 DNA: TGTGCCAGCAGCTTAGAAGGGGGCACTGGGGCCAACGTCCTGACTTTC. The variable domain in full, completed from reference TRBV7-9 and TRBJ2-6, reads DTGVSQNPRHKITKRGQNVTFRCDPISEHNRLYWYRQTLGQGPEFLTYFQNEAQLEKSRLLSDRFSAERPKGSFSTLEIQRTEQGDSAMYLCASSLEGGTGANVLTFGAGSRLTVL.